This T cell receptor beta chain was observed in a study of identifying expanded T cells in peripheral blood (dated by TCRdb to between 2018 and 2021). With regard to the full study: Technical replicates were generated by sequencing separate aliquots of the same genomic DNA pool, and four replicates were compared pairwise.

Concerning this clone: The antigen it binds to is not known. Base quality data are lacking; no much larger clone is found one base away.

The immunoSEQ Assay, which uses bias-controlled multiplex PCR amplification of genomic DNA, was used to profile TCRbeta CDR3 regions. In the paper's pipeline: To quantify the absolute abundance of each unique TCRbeta CDR3 region, the sequences were collapsed and filtered. Two models were used to test differential abundance: a binomial model (Fisher-equivalent) and a beta-binomial model that adds time-dependent variance fitted from healthy donors. Clones with fewer than 5 combined templates were removed, and differential abundance was called for clones with a Benjamini-Hochberg FDR below 0.01. Beta-binomial variance was modeled as a function of total template count across the two samples using the form v = (b*log(k)+a)^2. TCRdb re-hosts the immuneACCESS table, in-frame sequences only. Its copies lack some clones; in the studies checked, an unresolved V gene accounts for under half of them, and the cause for the rest is not known. D and trimming were read from the DNA, whereas the V and J calls and clone size are those reported in that table. The sample table lists roughly 100,000 clones, approximately 89% of them with a count of one. Together, the top ten hold roughly an eighth of the sample.

The study at large found these results: The authors expected that over much longer intervals, such as months to years, biological variance in healthy repertoires might increase even further. Between technical replicates the binomial model flagged roughly 1.2 differentially abundant clones, whereas over roughly 2 weeks the binomial model flagged about 15 and over about four weeks roughly 20. Across all healthy-donor time intervals, the beta-binomial model significantly cut both the number of clones called differentially abundant and the false-positive rate. In all healthy donors, the variance in clone template counts between samples taken about 14 days apart rose significantly as total template count increased.

Trimming takes 0 bases off V and 0 bases off J; junction bases not matched to a gene: 4. The germline V gene sets CDR1 to SGHRS and CDR2 to YFSETQ. From the cysteine through the phenylalanine, the CDR3 covers 17 amino acids. Of all the DNA, just the CDR3 is kept, 51 bases in frame from base 1. No immune events, such as infections, were documented for the healthy donors during the collection period. To calibrate time-dependent variance in a beta-binomial model of T-cell clone differential abundance, blood repertoires from healthy donors were used as a training cohort. There were ten or so healthy donors in the training cohort, of whom 3 were female and 7 were male. The donors were between roughly 25 and 64 years old, with an average age of 43 years. Whole blood was collected from each healthy donor at three time points spaced about 2 weeks apart and obtained from a commercial supplier. Genomic DNA was extracted from unsorted whole blood for immunosequencing.

The V and J genes are TRBV5-1 and TRBJ2-3; a stretch of 10 junction bases matches TRBD2. Input material: blood. This receptor was identified in a person between 18 and 70 years old in good health. In nucleotides, the sequence is TGCGCCAGCAGCTTGGCCGGGACTAGCGTCAGCACAGATACGCAGTATTTT. It translates as CASSLAGTSVSTDTQYF.